This T cell receptor beta chain was profiled in a study of shared clonotypes between healthy human individuals. Study-wide background: A donor's plate count was three for CD4 naive and three for CD4 memory; CD8 naive had two and CD8 memory one.

About this clone: Its antigen is still unknown.

Regarding the study as a whole: Naive CD4 clonotype sharing across a few donors was about 5%.

The CDR3 totals 13 residues. Germline V CDR1 and CDR2: MGHRA, YSYEKL. Trimming stripped 0 bases from V and 8 bases from J, with 10 bases between. Naive CD8 cells, CD45RO-negative and positively selected for CCR7, excluded terminally differentiated effector memory CD45RA+ cells. Original methodology: Quality scores were absent from the junction-only immunoSEQ sequences, so filtering differed. The method was immunoSEQ multiplex PCR; TCRdb's version includes in-frame clones alone and lacks a portion of them. The DNA was the basis for D and trimming; V, J and clone size are from that table. Of some 800,000 clones in the sample, around 92% are singletons; the top ten hold around 24%.

V usage is TRBV4-1 and J usage is TRBJ1-2; the D gene is possibly TRBD1 (5 bases). The receptor was isolated from a young man in good health. The specimen sequenced was naive CD8+ T cells sorted from blood. The CDR3 sequence is CASSQDLTEGYTF. Written as DNA, the CDR3 is TGCGCCAGCAGCCAAGATCTGACAGAAGGCTACACCTTC.